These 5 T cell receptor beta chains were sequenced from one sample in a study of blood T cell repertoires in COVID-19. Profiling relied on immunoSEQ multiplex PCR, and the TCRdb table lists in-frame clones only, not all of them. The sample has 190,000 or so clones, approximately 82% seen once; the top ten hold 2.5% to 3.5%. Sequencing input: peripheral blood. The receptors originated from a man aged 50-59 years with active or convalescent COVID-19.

DNA of the CDR3: TGCGCCAGCAGCCAGGACTTTACTAGCGGGAGTTTCAATGAGCAGTTCTTC. This gives the protein CASSQDFTSGSFNEQFF. This chain joins TRBV4-1 and TRBJ2-1; 11 bases map to TRBD2. Trimming cost V 3 bases and J 6 bases; bases outside gene matches: 10. The CDR3 runs 17 residues. From germline, CDR1 is MGHRA and CDR2 YSYEKL.

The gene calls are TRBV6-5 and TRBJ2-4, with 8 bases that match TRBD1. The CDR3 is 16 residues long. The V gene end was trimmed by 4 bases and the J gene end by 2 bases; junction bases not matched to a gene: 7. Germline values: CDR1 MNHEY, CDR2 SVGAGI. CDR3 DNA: TGTGCCAGCAGTTCCGGGCAGGGGGCAACCAAAAACATTCAGTACTTC. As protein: CASSSGQGATKNIQYF.

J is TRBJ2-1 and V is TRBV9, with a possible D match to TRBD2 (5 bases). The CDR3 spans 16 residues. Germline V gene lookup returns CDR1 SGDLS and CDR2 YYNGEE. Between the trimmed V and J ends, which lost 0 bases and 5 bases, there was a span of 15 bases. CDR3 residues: CASSVARGNSDNEQFF. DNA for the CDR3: TGTGCCAGCAGCGTAGCGAGAGGGAATTCCGACAATGAGCAGTTCTTC.

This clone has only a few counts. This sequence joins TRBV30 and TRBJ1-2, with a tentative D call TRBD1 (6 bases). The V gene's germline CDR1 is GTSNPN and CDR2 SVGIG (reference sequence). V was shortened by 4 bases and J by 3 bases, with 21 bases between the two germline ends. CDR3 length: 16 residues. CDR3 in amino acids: CAWTNPSAGGDYGYTF. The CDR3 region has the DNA TGTGCCTGGACCAACCCCTCCGCGGGGGGCGACTATGGCTACACCTTC.

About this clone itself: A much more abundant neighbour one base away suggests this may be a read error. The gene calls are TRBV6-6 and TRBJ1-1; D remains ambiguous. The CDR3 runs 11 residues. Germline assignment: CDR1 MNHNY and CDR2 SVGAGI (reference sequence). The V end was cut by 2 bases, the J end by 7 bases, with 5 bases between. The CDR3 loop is CASSYRVEAFF. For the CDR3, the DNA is TGTGCCAGCAGTTACCGGGTTGAAGCTTTCTTT.